Presented here are 5 T cell receptor beta chains from one specimen sequenced in a study of PD-L1 blockade in urothelial cancer. The sample's time point: pretreatment peripheral blood. Assay used: immunoSEQ multiplex PCR; TCRdb lists only in-frame clones, some missing. This table holds approximately 90,000 clones, about 84% found once. The starting material was PBMCs, obtained around atezolizumab (anti-PD-L1) treatment. The source is a man aged 60 to 75 with urothelial cancer.

The V call is TRBV19, the J call TRBJ2-7; 7 bases align to TRBD1. J lost 2 bases, V lost 1 base, and 8 bases had no gene match. Germline CDR1 LNHDA, CDR2 SQIVND (reference sequence). The CDR3 covers 16 residues. In nucleotides, the CDR3 is TGTGCCAGTAGTATAGCAACCGGGACAGTAGCCTACGAGCAGTACTTC. Translated, it gives CASSIATGTVAYEQYF. The full variable domain, completed using reference TRBV19 and TRBJ2-7, is DGGITQSPKYLFRKEGQNVTLSCEQNLNHDAMYWYRQDPGQGLRLIYYSQIVNDFQKGDIAEGYSVSREKKESFPLTVTSAQKNPTAFYLCASSIATGTVAYEQYFGPGTRLTVT.

The gene calls are TRBV30 and TRBJ2-2; TRBD1 might be the D (5 bases). This CDR3 has 15 amino acids. Germline V gene sequence: CDR1 GTSNPN, CDR2 SVGIG (reference sequence). V was clipped by 1 base and J by 4 bases, with 13 bases between them. Written as DNA, the CDR3 is TGTGCCTGGAGTGGCGGACACCCGGGCACCGGGGAGCTGTTTTTT. Translating gives CAWSGGHPGTGELFF.

DNA for the CDR3: TGCGCCAGCAGCCGTGGACAGGGGGCGGTTGGAAACACCATATATTTT. Residues: CASSRGQGAVGNTIYF. The chain carries TRBV5-1 and TRBJ1-3, with 11 bases matching TRBD1. V was clipped by 4 bases and J by 3 bases; unmatched bases: 6. The CDR3 has 16 residues. The germline gives CDR1 SGHRS, CDR2 YFSETQ.

The V gene is TRBV11-1, the J gene TRBJ2-1; 10 bases are a match to TRBD2. The CDR3 contains 15 residues. J was trimmed by 5 bases and V by 1 base; bases with no gene match: 2. CDR1 SGHAT and CDR2 FQDESV come from the germline V gene (reference sequence). The CDR3 is CASSLGTSGNNEQFF. The CDR3, as DNA: TGTGCCAGCAGCTTAGGGACTAGCGGCAACAATGAGCAGTTCTTC. The full variable domain, with the rest looked up from reference TRBV11-1 and TRBJ2-1, is EAEVAQSPRYKITEKSQAVAFWCDPISGHATLYWYRQILGQGPELLVQFQDESVVDDSQLPKDRFSAERLKGVDSTLKIQPAELGDSAMYLCASSLGTSGNNEQFFGPGTRLTVL.

This chain joins TRBV11-2 and TRBJ2-1, with D hard to call. V lost 1 base to trimming and J lost 9 bases, with 13 bases between them. The germline gives CDR1 SGHAT, CDR2 FQNNGV. The CDR3 extends over 14 amino acids. The CDR3 DNA is TGTGCCAGCAGCTTAGTGGAGTACTCCGGTGAGCAGTTCTTC. Amino acids: CASSLVEYSGEQFF.